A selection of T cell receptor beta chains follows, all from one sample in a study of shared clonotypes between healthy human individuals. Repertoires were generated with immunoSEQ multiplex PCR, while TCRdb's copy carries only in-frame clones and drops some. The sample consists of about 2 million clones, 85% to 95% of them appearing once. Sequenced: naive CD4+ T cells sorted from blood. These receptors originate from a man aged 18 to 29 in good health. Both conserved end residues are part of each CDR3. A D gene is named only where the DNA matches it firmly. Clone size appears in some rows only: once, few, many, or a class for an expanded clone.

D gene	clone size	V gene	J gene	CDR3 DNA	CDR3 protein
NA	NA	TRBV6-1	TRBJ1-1	TGTGCCAGCAGTGAATCGGGACCGTACACTGAAGCTTTCTTT	CASSESGPYTEAFF
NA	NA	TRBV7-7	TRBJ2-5	TGTGCTAGCAGCTTAGCCCGGACATATCAAGAGACCCAGTACTTC	CASSLARTYQETQYF
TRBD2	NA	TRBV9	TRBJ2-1	TGTGCCAGCAGCGTAGGTAGCGGGATCGATGAGCAGTTCTTC	CASSVGSGIDEQFF
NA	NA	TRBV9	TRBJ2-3	TGTGCCAGCAGCGGAGCCGGGTCTCCCCGCACAGATACGCAGTATTTT	CASSGAGSPRTDTQYF
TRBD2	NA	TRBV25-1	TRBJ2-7	TGTGCCAGCAGTGAATACGGGCGGGGGGCCTACGAGCAGTACTTC	CASSEYGRGAYEQYF
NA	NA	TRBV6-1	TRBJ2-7	TGTGCCAGCAGTGAAGCCCTTTCGGGGTCCTACGAGCAGTACTTC	CASSEALSGSYEQYF
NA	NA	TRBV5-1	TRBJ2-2	TGCGCCAGCATGGGACAAAACACCGGGGAGCTGTTTTTT	CASMGQNTGELFF
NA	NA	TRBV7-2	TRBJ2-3	TGTGCCAGCAGCCCAGGTCCGGGCAGGGGGGGTGGCACAGATACGCAGTATTTT	CASSPGPGRGGGTDTQYF
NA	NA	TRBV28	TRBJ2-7	TGTGCCAGCACCTCTGGGCTAACCTACGAGCAGTACTTC	CASTSGLTYEQYF
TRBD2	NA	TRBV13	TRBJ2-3	TGTGCCAGCAGCTTAGGAGCGGGAGGGGAAACAGATACGCAGTATTTT	CASSLGAGGETDTQYF
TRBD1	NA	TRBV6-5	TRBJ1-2	TGTGCCAGCAGTTACTCGATTTCAGGGGGCTATGGCTACACCTTC	CASSYSISGGYGYTF
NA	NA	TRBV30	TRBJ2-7	TGTGCCTGGAGTGTACGCACAGATTCCTACGAGCAGTACTTC	CAWSVRTDSYEQYF
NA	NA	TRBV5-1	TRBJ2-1	TGCGCCAGCAGCTGGGACCTAGGGGAGCAGTTCTTC	CASSWDLGEQFF
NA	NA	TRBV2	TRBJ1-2	TGTGCCAGCAGTGAAGCGCGAGGAAGCTACGGCTACACCTTC	CASSEARGSYGYTF
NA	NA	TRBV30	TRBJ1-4	TGTGCCTGGAGTCTTTCGCAGGGAAGTGAAAAACTGTTTTTT	CAWSLSQGSEKLFF
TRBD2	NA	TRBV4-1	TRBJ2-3	TGCGCCAGCAGCCGGACTAGCGGGTTCACAGATACGCAGTATTTT	CASSRTSGFTDTQYF
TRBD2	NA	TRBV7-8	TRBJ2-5	TGTGCCAGCAGCTTACTAGCGGGGCTAGAGACCCAGTACTTC	CASSLLAGLETQYF
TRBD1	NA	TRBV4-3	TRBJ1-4	TGCGCCAGCGCCCCTACAGGGGGATCAACTAATGAAAAACTGTTTTTT	CASAPTGGSTNEKLFF
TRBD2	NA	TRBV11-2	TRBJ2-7	TGTGCCAGCAGCCCTACTAGCGGGGGTTCCTACGAGCAGTACTTC	CASSPTSGGSYEQYF
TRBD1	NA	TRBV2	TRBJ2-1	TGTGCCAGCAGTCGGGACAGCTACAATGAGCAGTTCTTC	CASSRDSYNEQFF
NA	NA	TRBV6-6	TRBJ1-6	TGTGCCTGCACCCCCTTTGAAAATTCACCCCTCCACTTT	CACTPFENSPLHF
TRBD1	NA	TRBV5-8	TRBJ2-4	TGTGCCAGCCCCTGGACAGGGTCCAAAAACATTCAGTACTTC	CASPWTGSKNIQYF
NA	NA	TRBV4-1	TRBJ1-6	TGCGCCAGCAGCCAACCGGGACAAACTCTTAATTCACCCCTCCACTTT	CASSQPGQTLNSPLHF
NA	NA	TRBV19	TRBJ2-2	TGTGCCAGTAGTATCACCCTTTACGCCGGGGAGCTGTTTTTT	CASSITLYAGELFF
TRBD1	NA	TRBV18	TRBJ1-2	TGTGCCAGCTCACCGGGACAGGGCTACTATGGCTACACCTTC	CASSPGQGYYGYTF
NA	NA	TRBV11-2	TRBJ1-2	TGTGCCAGCAGCCCGCAGGGACCGGGGTATGGCTACACCTTC	CASSPQGPGYGYTF
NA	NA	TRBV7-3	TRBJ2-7	TGTGCCAGCAGCCCCCATCCCTCGGCCTACGAGCAGTACTTC	CASSPHPSAYEQYF
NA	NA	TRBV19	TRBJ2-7	TGTGCCAGTAGTATAGTGGGCGGGTTCGAGCAGTACTTC	CASSIVGGFEQYF
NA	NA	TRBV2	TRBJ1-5	TGTGCCAGCAGTGAACGGAGGGTGGACCCGCAGCCCCAGCATTTT	CASSERRVDPQPQHF
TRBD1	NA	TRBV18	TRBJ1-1	TGTGCCAGCTCAGCGGGGACAGAAAGGAACACTGAAGCTTTCTTT	CASSAGTERNTEAFF
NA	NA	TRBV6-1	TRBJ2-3	TGTGCCAGCAGTCCCCAGGGGAGCACAGATACGCAGTATTTT	CASSPQGSTDTQYF
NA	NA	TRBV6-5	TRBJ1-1	TGTGCCAGCAGTTACTCGGAAACGAACACTGAAGCTTTCTTT	CASSYSETNTEAFF
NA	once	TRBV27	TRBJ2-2	TGTGCCAGCAGTTTTCTTGGAACCGGGGAGCTGTTTTTT	CASSFLGTGELFF
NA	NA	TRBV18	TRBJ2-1	TGTGCCAGCTCACCACCCAAAAACAATGAGCAGTTCTTC	CASSPPKNNEQFF
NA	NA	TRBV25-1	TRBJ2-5	TGTGCCAGCAGTACCGGTGGGGTCCGGCTAGAAGAGACCCAGTACTTC	CASSTGGVRLEETQYF
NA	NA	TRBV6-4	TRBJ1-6	TGTGCCAGCTCTGACGGGGGCTCCTATAATTCACCCCTCCACTTT	CASSDGGSYNSPLHF
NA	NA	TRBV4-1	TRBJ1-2	TGCGCCAGCAGCCAAGATCGGAGCGTTGATAACTATGGCTACACCTTC	CASSQDRSVDNYGYTF
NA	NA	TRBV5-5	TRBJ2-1	TGTGCCAGCAGCTGGAGCGGGCGCTCCTACAATGAGCAGTTCTTC	CASSWSGRSYNEQFF
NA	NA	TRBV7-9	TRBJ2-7	TGTGCCAGCAGCCGACAAGGCTTGGACGAGCAGTACTTC	CASSRQGLDEQYF
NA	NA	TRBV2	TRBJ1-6	TGTGCCAGCAGTCGGGAGAGCTCCTATAATTCACCCCTCCACTTT	CASSRESSYNSPLHF
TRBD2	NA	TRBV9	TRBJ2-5	TGTGCCAGCAGCGTCGCGACTAGCGGGGGTCAAGAGACCCAGTACTTC	CASSVATSGGQETQYF
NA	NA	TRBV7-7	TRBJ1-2	TGTGCTAGCAGCCCTGTGGCAGGTACGCGACTAAGGTATGGCTACACCTTC	CASSPVAGTRLRYGYTF
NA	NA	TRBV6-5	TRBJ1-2	TGTGCCAGCGGTCAGGGTTTTGGCTACACCTTC	CASGQGFGYTF
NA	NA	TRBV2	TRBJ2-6	TGTGCCAGCAGCCCCGGGTCTGGGGCCAACGTCCTGACTTTC	CASSPGSGANVLTF
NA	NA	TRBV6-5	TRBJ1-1	TGTGCCAGCGCAGGGGCCCTGAGAACTGAAGCTTTCTTT	CASAGALRTEAFF
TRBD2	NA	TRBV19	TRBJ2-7	TGTGCCAGTAGTGTACTAGCGGGAGGTAGGTACGAGCAGTACTTC	CASSVLAGGRYEQYF
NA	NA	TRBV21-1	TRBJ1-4	TGTGCCAGCAGCCCCGGGGAGGACAGGGCGGCTGAAAAACTGTTTTTT	CASSPGEDRAAEKLFF
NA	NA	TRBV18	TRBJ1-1	TGTGCCAGCTCACCTGCCGGGGGTCTTGGTGAAGCTTTCTTT	CASSPAGGLGEAFF
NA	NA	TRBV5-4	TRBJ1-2	TGTGCCAGCAGCTTGGCGGCAGGCGGCATCTATGGCTACACCTTC	CASSLAAGGIYGYTF
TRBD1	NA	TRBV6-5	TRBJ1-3	TGTGCCAGCAGGGTCGACAGGGCCGCCGGAAACACCATATATTTT	CASRVDRAAGNTIYF
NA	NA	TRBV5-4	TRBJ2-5	TGTGCCAGCAGCTCCTACCCGACTATAGAGACCCAGTACTTC	CASSSYPTIETQYF